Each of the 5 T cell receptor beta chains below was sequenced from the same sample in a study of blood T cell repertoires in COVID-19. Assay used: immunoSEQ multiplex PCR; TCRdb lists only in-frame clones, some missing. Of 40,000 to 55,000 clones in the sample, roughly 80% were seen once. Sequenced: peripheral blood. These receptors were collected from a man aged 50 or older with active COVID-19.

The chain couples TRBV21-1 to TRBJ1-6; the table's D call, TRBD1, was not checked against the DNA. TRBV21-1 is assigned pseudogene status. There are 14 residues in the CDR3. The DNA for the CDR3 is TGTGCCAGGAAGGACAGGGGGAGGAAATCACCCCTCCACTTT. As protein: CARKDRGRKSPLHF.

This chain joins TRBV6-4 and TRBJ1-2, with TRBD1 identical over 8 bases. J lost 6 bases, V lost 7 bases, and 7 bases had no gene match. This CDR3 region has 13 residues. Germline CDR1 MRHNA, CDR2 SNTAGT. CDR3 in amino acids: CASIRTGKDGYTF. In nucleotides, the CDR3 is TGTGCCAGCATTAGGACAGGGAAGGATGGCTACACCTTC.

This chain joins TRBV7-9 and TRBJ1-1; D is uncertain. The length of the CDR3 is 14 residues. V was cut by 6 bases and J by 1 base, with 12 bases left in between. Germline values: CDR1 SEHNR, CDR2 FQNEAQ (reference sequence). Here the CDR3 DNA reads TGTGCCAGCAGATTTCAGGAAGAGAACACTGAAGCTTTCTTT. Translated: CASRFQEENTEAFF.

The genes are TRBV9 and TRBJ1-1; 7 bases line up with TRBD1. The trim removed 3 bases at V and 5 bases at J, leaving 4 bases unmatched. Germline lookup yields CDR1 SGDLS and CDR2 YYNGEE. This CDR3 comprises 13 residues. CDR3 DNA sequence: TGTGCCAGCAGCGGTACAGGGGTAACTGAAGCTTTCTTT. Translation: CASSGTGVTEAFF.

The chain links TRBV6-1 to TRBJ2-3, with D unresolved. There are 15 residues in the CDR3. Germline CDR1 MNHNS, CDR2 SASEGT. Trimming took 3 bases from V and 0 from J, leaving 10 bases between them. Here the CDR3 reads CASSDLFISTDTQYF. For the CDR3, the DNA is TGTGCCAGCAGTGACCTTTTTATTAGCACAGATACGCAGTATTTT.